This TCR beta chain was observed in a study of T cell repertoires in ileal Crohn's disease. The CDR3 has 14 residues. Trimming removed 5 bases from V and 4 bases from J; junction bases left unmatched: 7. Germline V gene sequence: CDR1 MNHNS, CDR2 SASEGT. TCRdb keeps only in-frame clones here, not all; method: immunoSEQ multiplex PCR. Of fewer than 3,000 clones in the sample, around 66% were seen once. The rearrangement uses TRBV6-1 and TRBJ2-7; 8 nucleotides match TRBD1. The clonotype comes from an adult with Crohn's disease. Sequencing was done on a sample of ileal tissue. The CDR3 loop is CASSKTGVGYEQYF. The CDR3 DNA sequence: TGTGCCAGCAGTAAGACAGGGGTAGGATACGAGCAGTACTTC.